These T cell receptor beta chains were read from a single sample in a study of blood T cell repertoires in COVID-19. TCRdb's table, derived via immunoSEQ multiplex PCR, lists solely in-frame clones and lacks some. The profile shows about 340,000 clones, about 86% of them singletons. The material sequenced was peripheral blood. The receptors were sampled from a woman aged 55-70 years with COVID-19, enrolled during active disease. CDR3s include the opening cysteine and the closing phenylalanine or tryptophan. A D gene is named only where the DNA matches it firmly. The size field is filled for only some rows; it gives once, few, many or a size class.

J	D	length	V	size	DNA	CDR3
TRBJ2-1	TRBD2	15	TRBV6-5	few	TGTGCCAGCCAACTAGGCGGGGGGGGGTACAATGAGCAGTTCTTC	CASQLGGGGYNEQFF
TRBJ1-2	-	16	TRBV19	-	TGTGCCAGTAGTCGAGAGCCCGGGTCGATTGTCAATGGCTACACCTTC	CASSREPGSIVNGYTF
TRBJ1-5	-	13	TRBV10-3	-	TGTGCCATCAGGTTGGGCGCAGGTCAGCCCCAGCATTTT	CAIRLGAGQPQHF
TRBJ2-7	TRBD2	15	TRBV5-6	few	TGTGCCAGCAGCCCCTCATTGGCGGGGGGGATCGAGCAGTACTTC	CASSPSLAGGIEQYF
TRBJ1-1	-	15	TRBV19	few	TGTGCCAGTAGTCCCGGGACTGCCATGAACACTGAAGCTTTCTTT	CASSPGTAMNTEAFF
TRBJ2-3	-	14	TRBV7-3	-	TGTGCCAGCAGCTTGGAGGTCCACACAGATACGCAGTATTTT	CASSLEVHTDTQYF
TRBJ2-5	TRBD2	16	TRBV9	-	TGTGCCAGCAGCATAGAGAGGCGGGGGGGCCAAGAGACCCAGTACTTC	CASSIERRGGQETQYF
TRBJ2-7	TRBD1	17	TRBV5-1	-	TGCGCCAGCAGCTTGGCACCTCCCGGGACAGGGGATTACGAGCAGTACTTC	CASSLAPPGTGDYEQYF
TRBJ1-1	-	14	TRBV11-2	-	TGTGCCAGCAGCTCCCAAGGGGGAACCACTGAAGCTTTCTTT	CASSSQGGTTEAFF
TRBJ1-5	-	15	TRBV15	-	TGTGCCACCAGCAGAGAACAGCAAGGCAATCAGCCCCAGCATTTT	CATSREQQGNQPQHF
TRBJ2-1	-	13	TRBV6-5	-	TGTGCCAGCAGGGCGGGACAGAGCTCTATGCAGTTCTTC	CASRAGQSSMQFF
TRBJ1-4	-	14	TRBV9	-	TGTGCCAGCAGCGCAATCGGTTTTAATGAAAAACTGTTTTTT	CASSAIGFNEKLFF
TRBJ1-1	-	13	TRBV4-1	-	TGCGCCAGCAGCCAAAACATTAACACTGAAGCTTTCTTT	CASSQNINTEAFF
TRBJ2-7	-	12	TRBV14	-	TGTGCCAGCAGCCAAGACTTCTACGAGCAGTACTTC	CASSQDFYEQYF
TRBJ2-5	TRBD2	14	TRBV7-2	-	TGTGCCAGCATCGGCGGGGGGGGGTATGAGACCCAGTACTTC	CASIGGGGYETQYF
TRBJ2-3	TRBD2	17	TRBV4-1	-	TGCGCCAGCAGCCAGGGTCCTAGCGGGGACAGCACAGATACGCAGTATTTT	CASSQGPSGDSTDTQYF
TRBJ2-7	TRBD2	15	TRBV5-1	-	TGCGCCAGCAGCTTGGTAGCGGGGGGGAATTACGAGCAGTACTTC	CASSLVAGGNYEQYF
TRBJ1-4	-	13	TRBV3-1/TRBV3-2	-	TGTGCCAGCAGCCAGCCCCCAACAGAAAAACTGTTTTTT	CASSQPPTEKLFF
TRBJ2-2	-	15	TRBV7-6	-	TGTGCCAGCAGCAGGGTGGAGGGGCCGAACGGGGAGCTGTTTTTT	CASSRVEGPNGELFF
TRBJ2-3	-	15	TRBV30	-	TGTGCCTGGAGTGTACTAGGGGGATTTCTAGATACGCAGTATTTT	CAWSVLGGFLDTQYF
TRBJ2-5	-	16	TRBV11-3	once	TGTGCCAGCAGCTTAGGGACAAGGGTGTACCAAGAGACCCAGTACTTC	CASSLGTRVYQETQYF
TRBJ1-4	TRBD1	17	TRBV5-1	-	TGCGCCAGCAGCCCGACAGGGGGGTCGCCCCGACTGGGAAAACTGTTTTTT	CASSPTGGSPRLGKLFF
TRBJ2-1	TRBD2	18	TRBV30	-	TGTGCCTGGAGGGACCTAGCGGGGGGATTTAACTCCTACAATGAGCAGTTCTTC	CAWRDLAGGFNSYNEQFF
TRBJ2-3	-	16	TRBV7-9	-	TGTGCCAGCAGCCACCCAGGCAGAACCGGCGCAGATACGCAGTATTTT	CASSHPGRTGADTQYF
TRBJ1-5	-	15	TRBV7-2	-	TGTGCCAGCAGCTTAGCCCTGACTATAAATCAGCCCCAGCATTTT	CASSLALTINQPQHF
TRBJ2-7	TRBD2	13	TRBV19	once	TGTGCCAGTAGTAGCGGGGGAAGCTACGAGCAGTACTTC	CASSSGGSYEQYF
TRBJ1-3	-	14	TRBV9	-	TGTGCCAGCAGCGTTCTCGGCGGAACCCGATCCATATATTTT	CASSVLGGTRSIYF
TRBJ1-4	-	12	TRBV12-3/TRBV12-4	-	TGTGCCAGCAGGGGCGACGCGGAAAAACTGTTTTTT	CASRGDAEKLFF
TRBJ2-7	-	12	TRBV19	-	TGTGCCAGTAGTTCCAGGGAAAACGAGCAGTACTTC	CASSSRENEQYF
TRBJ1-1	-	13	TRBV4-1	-	TGCGCCAGCAGCCAAGAAGTGAGGGGGGAAGCTTTCTTT	CASSQEVRGEAFF
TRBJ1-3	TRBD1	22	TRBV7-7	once	TGTGCCAGCAGCATTGAGGAACCCGGGACAGACAGATTCCAGAGCTCTGGAAACACCATATATTTT	CASSIEEPGTDRFQSSGNTIYF
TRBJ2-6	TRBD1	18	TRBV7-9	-	TGTGCCAGCAGCTTAGATGAGGGGACAGCCTCTGGGGCCAACGTCCTGACTTTC	CASSLDEGTASGANVLTF
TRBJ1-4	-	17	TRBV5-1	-	TGCGCCAGCAGCTTACAGGGCCCTACAGCAACTAATGAAAAACTGTTTTTT	CASSLQGPTATNEKLFF
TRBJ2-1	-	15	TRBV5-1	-	TGCGCCAGCAGCTCCTTGAACGGGGCCTACAATGAGCAGTTCTTC	CASSSLNGAYNEQFF
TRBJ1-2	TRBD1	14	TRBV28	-	TGTGCCAGCAGTTCGGGACAGGGGGCGCGGGGCTACACCTTC	CASSSGQGARGYTF
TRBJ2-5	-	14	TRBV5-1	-	TGCGCCAGCAGCATCTCTAGCGTCGGTGAGACCCAGTACTTC	CASSISSVGETQYF
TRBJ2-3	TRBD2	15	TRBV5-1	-	TGCGCCAGCAGCCGACTAGCGACCTTCACAGATACGCAGTATTTT	CASSRLATFTDTQYF
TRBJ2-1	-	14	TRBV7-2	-	TGTGCCAGCAGCTTAGGTGAGCCCGTACATGAGCAGTTCTTC	CASSLGEPVHEQFF
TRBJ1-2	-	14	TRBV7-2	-	TGTGCCAGCAGCTTAGCGTCAGGGGTATTGGGCTACACCTTC	CASSLASGVLGYTF
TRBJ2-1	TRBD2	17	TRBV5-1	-	TGCGCCAGCAGCTCCGGGACTAGCGGGGGGGCCCCCAATGAGCAGTTCTTC	CASSSGTSGGAPNEQFF
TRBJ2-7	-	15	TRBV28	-	TGTGCCAGCAGCCCTCTAGAGGGTCTTTACTACGAGCAGTACTTC	CASSPLEGLYYEQYF
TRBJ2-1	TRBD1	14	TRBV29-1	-	TGCAGCGTTCTAGGGGGCAGCTCCTACAATGAGCAGTTCTTC	CSVLGGSSYNEQFF
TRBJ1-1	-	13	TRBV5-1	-	TGCGCCAGCAGCTTGTACCCGGTCACTGAAGCTTTCTTT	CASSLYPVTEAFF
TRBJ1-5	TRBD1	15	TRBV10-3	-	TGTGCCATCAGTAGCACGGACAGGGACCATCAGCCCCAGCATTTT	CAISSTDRDHQPQHF
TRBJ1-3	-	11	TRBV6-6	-	TGTGCCAGCAGTCGGAGATACACCATATATTTT	CASSRRYTIYF
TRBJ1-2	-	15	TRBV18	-	TGTGCCAGCTCACCAAATAGGGGAGGGATCGATGGCTACACCTTC	CASSPNRGGIDGYTF
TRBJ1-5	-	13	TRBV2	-	TGTGCCAGCGATAGACAGTCCGATCAGCCCCAGCATTTT	CASDRQSDQPQHF
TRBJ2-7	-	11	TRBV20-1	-	TGCAGTGCCAAGGACACCTACGAGCAGTACTTC	CSAKDTYEQYF